This record covers a single T cell receptor beta chain. Authors' analysis steps: Nucleated cell number was recorded as an estimate derived from reference gene primer amplification. Generated by immunoSEQ multiplex PCR, the TCRdb table keeps only in-frame clones and is missing some. The D gene and trimming were derived from the DNA, and the V and J assignments and clone size from that table. The sample gives about 76,000 clones, approximately 85% of which show up once; roughly 9.8% is in the top ten. The Seattle patients joined while their infection was active and were tracked longitudinally afterward. The data were taken from a study of blood T cell repertoires in COVID-19. Across the study: Samples taken during acute and convalescent COVID-19 were collected in the United States, Italy and Spain. Sources were T cells, B-cell-depleted T cells, or PBMCs; the material itself was cDNA or gDNA.

Germline V gene sequence: CDR1 KGHDR, CDR2 SFDVKD. The ends lost 3 bases at V and 4 bases at J; junction bases unmatched: 7. The CDR3 spans 16 residues. The genes are TRBV24-1 and TRBJ2-1, with TRBD2 matching over 8 bases. Source material: peripheral blood. The TCR sequence derives from a man in his sixties with COVID-19, enrolled during active disease. The CDR3 DNA reads as TGTGCCACCAGTGATCAGGGTAGCGGGGCTTACAATGAGCAGTTCTTC. It encodes CATSDQGSGAYNEQFF.